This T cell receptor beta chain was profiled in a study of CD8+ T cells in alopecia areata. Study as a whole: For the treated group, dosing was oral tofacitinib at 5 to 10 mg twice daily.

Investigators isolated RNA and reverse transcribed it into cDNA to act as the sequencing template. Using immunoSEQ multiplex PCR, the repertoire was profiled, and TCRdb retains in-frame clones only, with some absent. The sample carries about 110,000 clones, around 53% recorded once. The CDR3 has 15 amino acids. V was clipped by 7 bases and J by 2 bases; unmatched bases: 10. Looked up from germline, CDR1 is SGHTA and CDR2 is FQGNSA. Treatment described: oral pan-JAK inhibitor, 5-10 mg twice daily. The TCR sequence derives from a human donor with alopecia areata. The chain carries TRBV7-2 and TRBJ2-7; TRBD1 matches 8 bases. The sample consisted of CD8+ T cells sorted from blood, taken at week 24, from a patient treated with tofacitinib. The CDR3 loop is CASTIQGVPPYEQYF. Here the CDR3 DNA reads TGTGCCAGCACCATACAGGGGGTCCCTCCCTACGAGCAGTACTTC.